These T cell receptor beta chains were read from a single sample in a study of T-cell memory formation after mild COVID-19. In TCRdb, the 5' RACE reads were re-called with MiXCR into one record per CDR3 protein. The profile covers roughly 400,000 distinct CDR3 sequences, with roughly 15% appearing a single time and 20% to 25% taken by the ten largest. Input material: PBMCs or a T cell subset sorted from them (not recorded which). These receptors were collected from a man between 18 and 35 years old who had mild COVID-19 (a few samples of this study predate the infection). Cell type and time point are not known. Both conserved end residues are part of each CDR3. Fields, in order: clone size, D gene, V gene, J gene, CDR3 DNA, CDR3 protein. The D gene is left open where the match is weak. Clone size is given for some rows only: seen once, a few or many times, or a class if the clone is expanded.

clone_size: .; d_call: TRBD2; v_call: TRBV6-5; j_call: TRBJ2-3; cdr3_nt: TGTGCCAGCAGTTACCAAGCGGGGGATACGCAGTATTTT; cdr3_aa: CASSYQAGDTQYF
clone_size: .; d_call: .; v_call: TRBV7-2; j_call: TRBJ2-3; cdr3_nt: TGTGCCAGCAGCTTAAGTTTGGCTAGCACAGATACGCAGTATTTT; cdr3_aa: CASSLSLASTDTQYF
clone_size: few; d_call: .; v_call: TRBV6-5; j_call: TRBJ2-7; cdr3_nt: TGTGCCAGCAGAGTTATAGGCCGGGGGCATGAGCAGTACTTC; cdr3_aa: CASRVIGRGHEQYF
clone_size: .; d_call: TRBD1; v_call: TRBV5-1; j_call: TRBJ2-5; cdr3_nt: TGCGCCAGCAGCCTGGTAGGACAGGGGTTCCAAGAGACCCAGTACTTC; cdr3_aa: CASSLVGQGFQETQYF
clone_size: few; d_call: .; v_call: TRBV5-1; j_call: TRBJ2-1; cdr3_nt: TGCGCCAGCAGCTTGGGGGGCCACCCGCAAACCAATGAGCAGTTCTTC; cdr3_aa: CASSLGGHPQTNEQFF
clone_size: few; d_call: .; v_call: TRBV11-2; j_call: TRBJ2-3; cdr3_nt: TGTGCCAGCAGCTTAGGGGGGTACGATACGCAGTATTTT; cdr3_aa: CASSLGGYDTQYF
clone_size: .; d_call: TRBD1; v_call: TRBV3-1; j_call: TRBJ2-5; cdr3_nt: TGTGCCAGCGACAGGGGGCACCAAGAGACCCAGTACTTC; cdr3_aa: CASDRGHQETQYF
clone_size: few; d_call: .; v_call: TRBV5-1; j_call: TRBJ1-1; cdr3_nt: TGCGCCAGCAGCTTGGCCAGGGGTTGGAGGGGCACTGAAGCTTTCTTT; cdr3_aa: CASSLARGWRGTEAFF
clone_size: .; d_call: TRBD1; v_call: TRBV7-8; j_call: TRBJ2-1; cdr3_nt: TGTGCCAGCAGCCAGGTGGGACAGGGTCAAAATGAGCAGTTCTTC; cdr3_aa: CASSQVGQGQNEQFF
clone_size: .; d_call: .; v_call: TRBV4-1; j_call: TRBJ2-4; cdr3_nt: TGCGCCAGCAGCCAAGGTGTTGGAGACATTCAGTACTTC; cdr3_aa: CASSQGVGDIQYF
clone_size: .; d_call: TRBD1; v_call: TRBV24-1; j_call: TRBJ2-2; cdr3_nt: TGTGCCACTGGACAGGACCCTACCGGGGAGCTGTTTTTT; cdr3_aa: CATGQDPTGELFF
clone_size: many; d_call: TRBD1; v_call: TRBV20-1; j_call: TRBJ1-6; cdr3_nt: TGCAGTGCTAGAGGCTTCCGGGACAGCAAAAATTCACCCCTCCACTTT; cdr3_aa: CSARGFRDSKNSPLHF
clone_size: few; d_call: .; v_call: TRBV10-1; j_call: TRBJ2-3; cdr3_nt: TGCGCCAGCAGTGAGACTGCCGATACGCAGTATTTT; cdr3_aa: CASSETADTQYF
clone_size: few; d_call: TRBD1; v_call: TRBV24-1; j_call: TRBJ1-6; cdr3_nt: TGTGCCACCAGTGAACGACAGGGCTATAATTCACCCCTCCACTTT; cdr3_aa: CATSERQGYNSPLHF
clone_size: .; d_call: .; v_call: TRBV25-1; j_call: TRBJ2-2; cdr3_nt: TGTGCCAGCAGTGCGCACACCGGGGAGCTGTTTTTT; cdr3_aa: CASSAHTGELFF
clone_size: few; d_call: .; v_call: TRBV25-1; j_call: TRBJ1-1; cdr3_nt: TGTGCCAGCATGAACTTCGGGGGGAACACTGAAGCTTTCTTT; cdr3_aa: CASMNFGGNTEAFF
clone_size: few; d_call: .; v_call: TRBV4-2; j_call: TRBJ1-4; cdr3_nt: TGTGCCAGCAGCCAGGACGAAAAACTGTTTTTT; cdr3_aa: CASSQDEKLFF
clone_size: few; d_call: .; v_call: TRBV4-1; j_call: TRBJ2-5; cdr3_nt: TGCGCCAGCAGCCAAGTGAATGGGGAGACCCAGTACTTC; cdr3_aa: CASSQVNGETQYF
clone_size: .; d_call: .; v_call: TRBV6-2/TRBV6-3; j_call: TRBJ1-6; cdr3_nt: TGTGCCAGCGGTCCCGGGTCACCCCTCCACTTT; cdr3_aa: CASGPGSPLHF
clone_size: .; d_call: TRBD2; v_call: TRBV4-2; j_call: TRBJ2-1; cdr3_nt: TGTGCCAGCAGCCCGCGGACTAGCGGGGCCCCGGATGAGCAGTTCTTC; cdr3_aa: CASSPRTSGAPDEQFF
clone_size: few; d_call: TRBD1; v_call: TRBV7-2; j_call: TRBJ2-2; cdr3_nt: TGTGCCAGCAGCCGTATCCGGGACAGGAACACCGGGGAGCTGTTTTTT; cdr3_aa: CASSRIRDRNTGELFF
clone_size: few; d_call: .; v_call: TRBV11-2; j_call: TRBJ2-2; cdr3_nt: TGTGCCAGCAGCCGGTGGGTGGGAGGACCGAACACCGGGGAGCTGTTTTTT; cdr3_aa: CASSRWVGGPNTGELFF
clone_size: .; d_call: TRBD2; v_call: TRBV5-1; j_call: TRBJ2-5; cdr3_nt: TGCGCCAGCAGCGGGCGGACTAGCGGGGGGGCCGAGTTTCAGGAGACCCAGTACTTC; cdr3_aa: CASSGRTSGGAEFQETQYF
clone_size: few; d_call: TRBD2; v_call: TRBV7-2; j_call: TRBJ2-1; cdr3_nt: TGTGCCAGCAGCTTAGATTGCGGGGGGGAGGAGCAGTTCTTC; cdr3_aa: CASSLDCGGEEQFF
clone_size: .; d_call: TRBD1; v_call: TRBV20-1; j_call: TRBJ2-7; cdr3_nt: TGCAGTGCTAACAGGGGGTCCTCCTACGAGCAGTACTTC; cdr3_aa: CSANRGSSYEQYF
clone_size: few; d_call: TRBD2; v_call: TRBV7-6; j_call: TRBJ2-6; cdr3_nt: TGTGCCAGCAGCTCACTAGCGGGGGAGTCTGGGGCCAACGTCCTGACTTTC; cdr3_aa: CASSSLAGESGANVLTF
clone_size: few; d_call: .; v_call: TRBV7-8; j_call: TRBJ2-3; cdr3_nt: TGTGCCAGCAGCTTAATTGCCCGCCGGGGACTTGTTACGCAGTATTTT; cdr3_aa: CASSLIARRGLVTQYF
clone_size: .; d_call: .; v_call: TRBV7-9; j_call: TRBJ2-5; cdr3_nt: TGTGCCAGCAGCCCCCCTGTGTCGTACCAAGAGACCCAGTACTTC; cdr3_aa: CASSPPVSYQETQYF
clone_size: few; d_call: .; v_call: TRBV20-1; j_call: TRBJ2-6; cdr3_nt: TGCAGTTCACCGAGGGGGGGCCCTGGGGCCAACGTCCTGACTTTC; cdr3_aa: CSSPRGGPGANVLTF
clone_size: .; d_call: .; v_call: TRBV2; j_call: TRBJ2-1; cdr3_nt: TGTGCAGATGACCCGCGGCGCACGTCCTACAATGAGCAGTTCTTC; cdr3_aa: CADDPRRTSYNEQFF
clone_size: .; d_call: .; v_call: TRBV12-3/TRBV12-4; j_call: TRBJ2-4; cdr3_nt: TGTGCCAGCAGTTTAAGGGTCGGGTTAGCCAAAAACATTCAGTACTTC; cdr3_aa: CASSLRVGLAKNIQYF
clone_size: few; d_call: .; v_call: TRBV20-1; j_call: TRBJ1-2; cdr3_nt: TGCAGTGCTTTTGCAGTGTTCCCGAGCATAAGTAGAACTAACTATGGCTACACCTTC; cdr3_aa: CSAFAVFPSISRTNYGYTF
clone_size: few; d_call: TRBD2; v_call: TRBV6-5; j_call: TRBJ2-7; cdr3_nt: TGTGCCAGCAGCCACACCAGCGGGGGGCCTCTCTACGAGCAGTACTTC; cdr3_aa: CASSHTSGGPLYEQYF
clone_size: few; d_call: .; v_call: TRBV5-1; j_call: TRBJ2-5; cdr3_nt: TGCGCCAGCAGCTTGACCCCAGCCTCCCAAGAGACCCAGTACTTC; cdr3_aa: CASSLTPASQETQYF
clone_size: few; d_call: TRBD1; v_call: TRBV5-1; j_call: TRBJ1-2; cdr3_nt: TGCGCCAGCAGCCAATCACCACAGGGGATCTATGGCTACACCTTC; cdr3_aa: CASSQSPQGIYGYTF
clone_size: .; d_call: TRBD2; v_call: TRBV4-1; j_call: TRBJ2-3; cdr3_nt: TGCGCCAGCAGCCAAGCCGGGACTAGCGGGGGGGGAGCCGATACGCAGTATTTT; cdr3_aa: CASSQAGTSGGGADTQYF
clone_size: .; d_call: TRBD1; v_call: TRBV5-1; j_call: TRBJ2-1; cdr3_nt: TGCGCCAGCAGCCTCATCGCCCTCGAGACAGGGGCGTTCTCCTACAATGAGCAGTTCTTC; cdr3_aa: CASSLIALETGAFSYNEQFF
clone_size: many; d_call: TRBD2; v_call: TRBV4-3; j_call: TRBJ2-2; cdr3_nt: TGCGCCAGCAGCCGGCCCCCTCTGCTAGCGGGGGGGCGTACCGGGGAGCTGTTTTTT; cdr3_aa: CASSRPPLLAGGRTGELFF
clone_size: .; d_call: TRBD1; v_call: TRBV7-9; j_call: TRBJ1-2; cdr3_nt: TGTGCCAGCAGCTTAATGTCAGGGGGAGTCAGGGATGGCTACACCTTC; cdr3_aa: CASSLMSGGVRDGYTF
clone_size: many; d_call: .; v_call: TRBV5-1; j_call: TRBJ1-2; cdr3_nt: TGCGCCAGCAGCTTTAATTCGGGACGGTATAACTATGGCTACACCTTC; cdr3_aa: CASSFNSGRYNYGYTF
clone_size: many; d_call: .; v_call: TRBV4-1; j_call: TRBJ1-2; cdr3_nt: TGCGCCAGCAGCCGAGATGGCTATGGCTACACCTTC; cdr3_aa: CASSRDGYGYTF